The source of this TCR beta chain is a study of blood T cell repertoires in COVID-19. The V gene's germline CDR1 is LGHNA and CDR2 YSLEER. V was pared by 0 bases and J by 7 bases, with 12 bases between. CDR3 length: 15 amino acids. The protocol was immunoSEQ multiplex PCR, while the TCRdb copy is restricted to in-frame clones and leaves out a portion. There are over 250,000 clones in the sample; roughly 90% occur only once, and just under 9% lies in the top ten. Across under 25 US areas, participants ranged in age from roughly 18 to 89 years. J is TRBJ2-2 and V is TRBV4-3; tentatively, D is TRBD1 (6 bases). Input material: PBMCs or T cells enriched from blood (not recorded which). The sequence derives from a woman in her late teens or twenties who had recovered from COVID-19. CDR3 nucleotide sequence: TGCGCCAGCAGCCAAGATTGGACAGCGATCGGGGAGCTGTTTTTT. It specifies CASSQDWTAIGELFF.